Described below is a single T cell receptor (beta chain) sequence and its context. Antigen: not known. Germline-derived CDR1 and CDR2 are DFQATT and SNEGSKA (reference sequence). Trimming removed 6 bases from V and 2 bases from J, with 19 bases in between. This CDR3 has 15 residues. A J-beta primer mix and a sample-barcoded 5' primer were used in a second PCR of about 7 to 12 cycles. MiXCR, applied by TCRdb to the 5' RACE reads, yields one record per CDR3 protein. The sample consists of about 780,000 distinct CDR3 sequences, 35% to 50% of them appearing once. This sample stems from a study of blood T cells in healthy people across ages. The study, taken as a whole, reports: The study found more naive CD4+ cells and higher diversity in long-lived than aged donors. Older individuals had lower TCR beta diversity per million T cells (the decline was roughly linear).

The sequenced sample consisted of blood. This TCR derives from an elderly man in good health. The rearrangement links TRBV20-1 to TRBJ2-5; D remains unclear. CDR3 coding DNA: TGCAGTGCAAGTCCCACTCAATCCTGGCAAGAGACCCAGTACTTC. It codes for CSASPTQSWQETQYF.